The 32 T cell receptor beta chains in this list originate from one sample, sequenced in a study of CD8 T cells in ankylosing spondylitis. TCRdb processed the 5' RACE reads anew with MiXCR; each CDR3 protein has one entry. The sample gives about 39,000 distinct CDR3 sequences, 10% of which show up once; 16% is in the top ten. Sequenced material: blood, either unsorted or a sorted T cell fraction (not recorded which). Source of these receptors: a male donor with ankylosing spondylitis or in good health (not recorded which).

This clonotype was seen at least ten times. The CDR3 loop is CASSRRGAGGPDEQFF. CDR3 in DNA: TGTGCCAGCAGTCGGCGGGGGGCGGGAGGGCCCGATGAGCAGTTCTTC. The chain uses TRBV6-2 or TRBV6-3 and TRBJ2-1, with 9 bases fitting TRBD2. In germline, CDR1 is MNHEY, CDR2 SVGEGT. The J segment lost 8 bases and the V segment lost 5 bases, leaving 13 bases of the junction unmatched. The CDR3 runs to 16 residues.

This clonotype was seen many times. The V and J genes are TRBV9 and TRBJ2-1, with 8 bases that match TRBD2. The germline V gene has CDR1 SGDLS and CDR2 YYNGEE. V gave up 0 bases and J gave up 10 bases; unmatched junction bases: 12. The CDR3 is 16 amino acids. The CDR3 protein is CASSVEAGEVLLEQFF. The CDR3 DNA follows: TGTGCCAGCAGCGTAGAAGCGGGAGAAGTATTATTAGAGCAGTTCTTC.

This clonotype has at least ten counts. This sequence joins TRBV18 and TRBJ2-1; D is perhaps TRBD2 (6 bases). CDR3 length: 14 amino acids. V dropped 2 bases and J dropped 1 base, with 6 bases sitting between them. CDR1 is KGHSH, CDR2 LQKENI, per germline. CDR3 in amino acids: CASSPGGSYNEQFF. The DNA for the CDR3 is TGTGCCAGCTCACCAGGGGGGTCCTACAATGAGCAGTTCTTC.

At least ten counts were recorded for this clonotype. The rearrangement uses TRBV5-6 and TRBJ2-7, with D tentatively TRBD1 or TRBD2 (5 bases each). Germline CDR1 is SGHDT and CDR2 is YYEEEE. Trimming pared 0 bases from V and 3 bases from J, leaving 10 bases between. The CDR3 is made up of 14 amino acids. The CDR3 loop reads CASSLGGDVYEQYF. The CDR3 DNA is TGTGCCAGCAGCTTGGGAGGGGATGTCTACGAGCAGTACTTC.

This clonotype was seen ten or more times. Here the CDR3 reads CASRPSGRIAKNIQYF. The CDR3, as DNA: TGTGCCAGCAGACCTTCGGGACGAATAGCCAAAAACATTCAGTACTTC. V gene TRBV28 combines with J gene TRBJ2-4; the D call may be TRBD1 or TRBD2 (5 bases each). The CDR3 is made up of 16 amino acids. Per the germline V gene, CDR1 is MDHEN and CDR2 is SYDVKM. V lost 6 bases to trimming and J lost 0 bases, with 15 bases between them.

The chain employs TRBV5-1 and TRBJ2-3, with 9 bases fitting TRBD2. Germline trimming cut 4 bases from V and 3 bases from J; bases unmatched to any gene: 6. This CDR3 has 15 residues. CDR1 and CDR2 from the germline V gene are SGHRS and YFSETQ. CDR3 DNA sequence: TGCGCCAGCAGCGGGAGGCTAGCGGGAACAGATACGCAGTATTTT. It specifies CASSGRLAGTDTQYF.

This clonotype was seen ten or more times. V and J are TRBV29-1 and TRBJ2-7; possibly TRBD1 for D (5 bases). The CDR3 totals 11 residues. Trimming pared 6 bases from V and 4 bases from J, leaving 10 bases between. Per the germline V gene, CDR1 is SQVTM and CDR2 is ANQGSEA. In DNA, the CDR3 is TGCAGCGTGGCTGACAGTTACGAGCAGTACTTC. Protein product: CSVADSYEQYF.

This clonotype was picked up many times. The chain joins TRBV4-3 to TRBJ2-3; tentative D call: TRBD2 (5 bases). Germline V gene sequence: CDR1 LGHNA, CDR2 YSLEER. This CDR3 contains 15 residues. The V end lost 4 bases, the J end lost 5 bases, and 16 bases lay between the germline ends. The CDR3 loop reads CASSRIAMGRDTQYF. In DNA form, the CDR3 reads TGCGCCAGCAGCCGAATAGCGATGGGCCGAGATACGCAGTATTTT.

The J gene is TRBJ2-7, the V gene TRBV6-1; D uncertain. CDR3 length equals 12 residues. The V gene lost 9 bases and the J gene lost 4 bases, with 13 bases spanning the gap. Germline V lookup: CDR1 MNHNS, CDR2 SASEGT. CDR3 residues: CASPKSLYEQYF. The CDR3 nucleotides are TGTGCCAGTCCGAAGAGCCTGTACGAGCAGTACTTC.

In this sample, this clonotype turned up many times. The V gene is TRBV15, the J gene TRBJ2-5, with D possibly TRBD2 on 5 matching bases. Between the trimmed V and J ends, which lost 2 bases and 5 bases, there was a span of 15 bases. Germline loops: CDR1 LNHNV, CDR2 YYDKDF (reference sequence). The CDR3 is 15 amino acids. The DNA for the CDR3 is TGTGCCACCAGCAGATTCGCCGCGGGTCGGGAGACCCAGTACTTC. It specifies CATSRFAAGRETQYF.

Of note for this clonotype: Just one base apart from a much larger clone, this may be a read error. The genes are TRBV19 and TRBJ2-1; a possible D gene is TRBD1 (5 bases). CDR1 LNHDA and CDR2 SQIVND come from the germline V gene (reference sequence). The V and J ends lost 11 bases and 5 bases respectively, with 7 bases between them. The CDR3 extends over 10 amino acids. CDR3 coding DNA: TGTGCCCCCAGGGACAATGAGCAGTTCTTC. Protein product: CAPRDNEQFF.

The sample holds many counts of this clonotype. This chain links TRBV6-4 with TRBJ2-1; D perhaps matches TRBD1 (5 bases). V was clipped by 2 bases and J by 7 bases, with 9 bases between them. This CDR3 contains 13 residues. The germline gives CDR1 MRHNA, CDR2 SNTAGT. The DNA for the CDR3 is TGTGCCAGCAGTGACACAGGAGAAAATGAGCAGTTCTTC. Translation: CASSDTGENEQFF.

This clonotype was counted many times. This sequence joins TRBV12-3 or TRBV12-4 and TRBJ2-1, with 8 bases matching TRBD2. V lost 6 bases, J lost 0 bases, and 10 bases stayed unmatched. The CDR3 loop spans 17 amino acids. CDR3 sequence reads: CASRGPSGGSSYNEQFF. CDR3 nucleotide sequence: TGTGCCAGCAGGGGCCCGAGCGGGGGTAGCTCCTACAATGAGCAGTTCTTC.

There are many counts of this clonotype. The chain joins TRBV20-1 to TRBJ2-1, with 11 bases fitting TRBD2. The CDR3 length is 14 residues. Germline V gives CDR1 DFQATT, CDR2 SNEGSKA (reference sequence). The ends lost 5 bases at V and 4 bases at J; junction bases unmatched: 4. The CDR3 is CSARVAGGYNEQFF. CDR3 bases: TGCAGTGCTCGCGTAGCGGGAGGGTACAATGAGCAGTTCTTC.

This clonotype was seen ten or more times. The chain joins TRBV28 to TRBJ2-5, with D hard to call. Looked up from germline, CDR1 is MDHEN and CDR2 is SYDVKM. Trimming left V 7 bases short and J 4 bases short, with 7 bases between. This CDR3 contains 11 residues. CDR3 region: CASMGAETQYF. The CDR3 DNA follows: TGTGCCAGCATGGGTGCAGAGACCCAGTACTTC.

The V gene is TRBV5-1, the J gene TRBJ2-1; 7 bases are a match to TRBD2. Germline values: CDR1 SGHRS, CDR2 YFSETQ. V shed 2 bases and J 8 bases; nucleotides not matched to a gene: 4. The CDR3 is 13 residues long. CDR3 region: CASSFWREYEQFF. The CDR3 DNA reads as TGCGCCAGCAGCTTTTGGCGGGAGTATGAGCAGTTCTTC.

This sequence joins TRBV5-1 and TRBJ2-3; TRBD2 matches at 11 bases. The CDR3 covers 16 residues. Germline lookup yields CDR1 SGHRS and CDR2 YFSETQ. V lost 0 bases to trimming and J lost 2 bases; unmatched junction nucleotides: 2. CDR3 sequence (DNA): TGCGCCAGCAGCTTGGCTAGCGGGAGGATCACAGATACGCAGTATTTT. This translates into CASSLASGRITDTQYF.

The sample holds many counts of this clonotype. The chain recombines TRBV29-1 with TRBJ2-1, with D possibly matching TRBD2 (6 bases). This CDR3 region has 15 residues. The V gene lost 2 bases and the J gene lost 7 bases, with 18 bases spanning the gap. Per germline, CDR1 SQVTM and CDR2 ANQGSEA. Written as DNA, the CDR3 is TGCAGCGTTGAATGGGGGGTTAGTTACGGGAATGAGCAGTTCTTC. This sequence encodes CSVEWGVSYGNEQFF.

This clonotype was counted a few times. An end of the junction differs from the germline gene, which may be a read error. CDR3 bases: TGTGCCAGCGATCGGGGAGGCCTAGCCAAAACCATTCAGTACTTC. Its protein product is CASDRGGLAKTIQYF. The V gene is TRBV6-1, the J gene TRBJ2-4; tentative D call: TRBD2 (6 bases). Germline CDR1 reads MNHNS; CDR2 reads SASEGT. The CDR3 is 15 amino acids.

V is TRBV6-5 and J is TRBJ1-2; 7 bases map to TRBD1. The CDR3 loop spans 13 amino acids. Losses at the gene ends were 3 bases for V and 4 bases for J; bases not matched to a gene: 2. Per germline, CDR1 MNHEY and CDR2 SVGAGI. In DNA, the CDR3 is TGTGCCAGCAGTTATAGGGACAGCTATGGCTACACCTTC. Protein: CASSYRDSYGYTF.

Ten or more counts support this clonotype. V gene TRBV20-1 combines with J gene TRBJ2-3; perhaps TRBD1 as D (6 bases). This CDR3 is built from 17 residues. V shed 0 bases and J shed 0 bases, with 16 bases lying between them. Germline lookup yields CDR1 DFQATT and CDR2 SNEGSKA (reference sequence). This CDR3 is CSARDRRQASSTDTQYF. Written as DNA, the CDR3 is TGCAGTGCTAGAGATCGGAGACAGGCCTCTAGCACAGATACGCAGTATTTT.

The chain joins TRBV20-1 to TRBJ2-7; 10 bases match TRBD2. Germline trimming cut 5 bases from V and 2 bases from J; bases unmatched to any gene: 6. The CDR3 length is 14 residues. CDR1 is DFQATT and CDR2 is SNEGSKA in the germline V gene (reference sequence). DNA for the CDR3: TGCAGTGCTCCACTAGCGGGGATCGCCTACGAGCAGTACTTC. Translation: CSAPLAGIAYEQYF.

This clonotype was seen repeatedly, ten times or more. As DNA, the CDR3 is TGTGCCAGCAGTTACTCGAGGAGCGCTCATACGCAGTATTTT. Translated: CASSYSRSAHTQYF. The chain couples TRBV6-5 to TRBJ2-3; D remains ambiguous. V lost 0 bases and J 7 bases, leaving 11 bases between the germline ends. The CDR3 consists of 14 residues. Germline V gene lookup returns CDR1 MNHEY and CDR2 SVGAGI.

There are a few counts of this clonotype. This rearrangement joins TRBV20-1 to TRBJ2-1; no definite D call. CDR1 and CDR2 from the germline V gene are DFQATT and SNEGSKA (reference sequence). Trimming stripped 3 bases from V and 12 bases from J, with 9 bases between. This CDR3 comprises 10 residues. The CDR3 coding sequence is TGCAGTGCTAGTCTCACGGCGCAGTTCTTC. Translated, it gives CSASLTAQFF.

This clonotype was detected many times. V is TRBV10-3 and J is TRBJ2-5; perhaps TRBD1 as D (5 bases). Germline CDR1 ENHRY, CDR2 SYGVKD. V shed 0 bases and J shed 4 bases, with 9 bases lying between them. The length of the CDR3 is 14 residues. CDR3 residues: CAISESGQGETQYF. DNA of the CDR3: TGTGCCATCAGTGAGTCTGGGCAGGGAGAGACCCAGTACTTC.

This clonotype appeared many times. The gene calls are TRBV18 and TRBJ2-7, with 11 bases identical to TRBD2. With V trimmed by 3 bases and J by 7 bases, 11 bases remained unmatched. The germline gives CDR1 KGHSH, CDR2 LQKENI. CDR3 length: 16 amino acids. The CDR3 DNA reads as TGTGCCAGCTCACCCTTGGGACTAGCGGCTCTGGTGGAGCAGTACTTC. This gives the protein CASSPLGLAALVEQYF.

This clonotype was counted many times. The CDR3 DNA reads as TGTGCCAGCTCACCACGAACTAGCGGGAGACCCGGGGGCACAGATACGCAGTATTTT. Translation: CASSPRTSGRPGGTDTQYF. The rearrangement joins TRBV18 to TRBJ2-3; 11 bases fit TRBD2. Germline loops: CDR1 KGHSH, CDR2 LQKENI. This CDR3 has 19 residues. V lost 1 base to trimming and J lost 1 base; unmatched junction nucleotides: 10.

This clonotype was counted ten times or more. The CDR3 loop reads CASSFQGSSYNEQFF. CDR3 sequence (DNA): TGTGCCAGCAGCTTCCAGGGTAGTTCCTACAATGAGCAGTTCTTC. The chain is built from TRBV5-5 and TRBJ2-1; D possibly corresponds to TRBD1 (5 bases). Trimming pared 2 bases from V and 1 base from J, leaving 10 bases between. There are 15 residues in the CDR3. Germline CDR1 and CDR2: SGHKS and YYEKEE (reference sequence).

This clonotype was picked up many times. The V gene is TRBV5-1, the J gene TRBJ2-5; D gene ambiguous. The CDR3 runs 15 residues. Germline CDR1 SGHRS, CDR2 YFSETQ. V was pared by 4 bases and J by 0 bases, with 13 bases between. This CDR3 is CASSRGPAYQETQYF. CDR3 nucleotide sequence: TGCGCCAGCAGCCGTGGACCGGCGTACCAAGAGACCCAGTACTTC.

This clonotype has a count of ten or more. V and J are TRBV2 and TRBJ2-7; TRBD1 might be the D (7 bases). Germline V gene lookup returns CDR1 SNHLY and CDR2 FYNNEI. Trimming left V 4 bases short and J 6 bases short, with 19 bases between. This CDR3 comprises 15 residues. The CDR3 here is CASSARTGGPSEQYF. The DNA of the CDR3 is TGTGCCAGCAGTGCACGGACAGGAGGGCCTTCCGAGCAGTACTTC.

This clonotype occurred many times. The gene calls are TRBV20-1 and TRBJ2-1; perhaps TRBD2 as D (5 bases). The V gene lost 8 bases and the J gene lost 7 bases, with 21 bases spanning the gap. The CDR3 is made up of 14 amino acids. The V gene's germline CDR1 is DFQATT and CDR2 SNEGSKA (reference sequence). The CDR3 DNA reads TGCAGTCAAGCCACGGGATTCGGGTTAAATGAGCAGTTCTTC. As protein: CSQATGFGLNEQFF.

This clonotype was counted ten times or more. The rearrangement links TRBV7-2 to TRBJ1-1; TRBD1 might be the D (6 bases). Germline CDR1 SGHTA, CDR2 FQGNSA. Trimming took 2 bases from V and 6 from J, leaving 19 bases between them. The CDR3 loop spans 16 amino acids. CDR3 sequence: CASSLFGTSVNAEAFF. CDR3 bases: TGTGCCAGCAGCTTATTCGGGACATCTGTTAACGCTGAAGCTTTCTTT.